This T cell receptor beta chain was observed in a study of CD8+ T cells in alopecia areata. Whole-study context: The drug, tofacitinib, lasted 6 to 18 months, followed by 6 months off drug. Study-wide points: Patients displayed less clarity in TCR sharing than mice, a finding possibly related to HLA.

The CDR3 is 11 amino acids. V dropped 7 bases and J dropped 7; count of bases not matched to a gene: 2. Germline lookup yields CDR1 SQVTM and CDR2 ANQGSEA. RNA extraction and reverse transcription yielded cDNA as sequencing template. The method was immunoSEQ multiplex PCR; TCRdb's version includes in-frame clones alone and lacks a portion of them. In the table there are about 180,000 clones, over 50% of which are singletons. This clone was seen many times. What it binds is unknown. The specimen comprised CD4+ T cells sorted from blood, sampled at week 0. V is TRBV29-1 and J is TRBJ2-1; 9 nucleotides line up with TRBD2. This TCR came from a human donor with alopecia areata. The CDR3 nucleotides read TGCAGCGCGACTAGCGGAAATGAGCAGTTCTTC. It is translated as CSATSGNEQFF.